Sequencing of this T cell receptor beta chain was carried out in a study of PD-1 blockade in classical Hodgkin lymphoma. The patients all showed relapse after autologous stem cell transplantation, while their brentuximab vedotin exposure varied. Concerning this clone: Its antigen is not known.

Profiling relied on immunoSEQ multiplex PCR, and the TCRdb table lists in-frame clones only, not all of them. The repertoire has about 13,000 clones, over 75% of them found once; the top ten carry roughly 24%. Findings of the study overall: Patients with a complete response exhibited baseline diversity comparable to newly diagnosed patients.

V was clipped by 2 bases and J by 4 bases; unmatched bases: 8. The CDR3 covers 16 residues. CDR1 is MNHNY, CDR2 SVGAGI, per germline (reference sequence). The specimen comprised peripheral blood mononuclear cells (PBMCs), sampled at baseline. This TCR came from a human donor with classical Hodgkin lymphoma. The gene calls are TRBV6-6 and TRBJ2-5, with 9 bases aligning to TRBD1. As DNA, the CDR3 is TGTGCCAGCAGTTACAAACGGGACAGGGTCCGAGAGACCCAGTACTTC. Encoded protein: CASSYKRDRVRETQYF.